The count of the clone carrying this T cell receptor beta chain is one. This CDR3 comprises 15 residues. Trimming pared 0 bases from V and 3 bases from J, leaving 8 bases between. CDR1 SEHNR and CDR2 FQNEAQ come from the germline V gene (reference sequence). This sample was taken from a study of regulatory and conventional T cells in RAG deficiency. Profiling relied on immunoSEQ multiplex PCR, and the TCRdb table lists in-frame clones only, not all of them. Of 30,000 to 40,000 clones in the sample, 75% to 90% were seen once. The same sample was also studied in work on regulatory T cells. This second report adds: The primer mix had 52 TRBV and 13 TRBJ primers.

This chain joins TRBV7-9 and TRBJ2-2; TRBD1 or TRBD2 may be the D gene (5 bases each). Sequencing was done on a sample of CD8+ T cells sorted from blood. The sequence came from a human donor in good health. The CDR3 nucleotides read TGTGCCAGCAGCTTAGCGGGACCCGACACCGGGGAGCTGTTTTTT. Protein sequence: CASSLAGPDTGELFF.